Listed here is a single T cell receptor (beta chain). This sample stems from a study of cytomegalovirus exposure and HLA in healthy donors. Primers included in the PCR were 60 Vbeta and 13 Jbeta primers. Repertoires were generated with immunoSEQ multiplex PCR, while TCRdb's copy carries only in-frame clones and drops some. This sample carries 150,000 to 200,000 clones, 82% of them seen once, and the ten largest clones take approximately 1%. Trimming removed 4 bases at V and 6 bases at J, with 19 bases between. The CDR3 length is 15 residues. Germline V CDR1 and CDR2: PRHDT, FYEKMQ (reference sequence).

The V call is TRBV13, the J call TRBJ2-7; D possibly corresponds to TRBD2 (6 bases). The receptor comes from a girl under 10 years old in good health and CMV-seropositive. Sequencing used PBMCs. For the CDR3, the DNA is TGTGCCAGCAGCTACCCCCCGGACAAAGCGGGCGAGCAGTACTTC. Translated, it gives CASSYPPDKAGEQYF.